This T cell receptor beta chain comes out of a study of CD8 T cells in Susac syndrome. The sequenced target, TCR beta, came from blood CD8+ and CD4+ T cells. RNA was extracted with the RNeasy kit, and a quantity of roughly 0.45 to 1 ug was reverse transcribed using random hexamers. In TCRdb, the immunoSEQ multiplex PCR reads were re-called with MiXCR into one record per CDR3 protein. The sample comprises roughly 400,000 distinct CDR3 sequences, around 85% of which are singletons, and approximately 0.12% rests with the top ten. Per the germline V gene, CDR1 is MNHEY and CDR2 is SMNVEV (reference sequence). CDR3 length equals 11 residues.

This receptor was identified in a human donor with multiple sclerosis. The chain couples TRBV27 to TRBJ2-3; D not certain. Source material: CD8+ T cells from PBMCs. The CDR3 reads CARFGTDTQYF. The CDR3 nucleotides are TGTGCAAGGTTTGGTACAGATACGCAGTATTTT.